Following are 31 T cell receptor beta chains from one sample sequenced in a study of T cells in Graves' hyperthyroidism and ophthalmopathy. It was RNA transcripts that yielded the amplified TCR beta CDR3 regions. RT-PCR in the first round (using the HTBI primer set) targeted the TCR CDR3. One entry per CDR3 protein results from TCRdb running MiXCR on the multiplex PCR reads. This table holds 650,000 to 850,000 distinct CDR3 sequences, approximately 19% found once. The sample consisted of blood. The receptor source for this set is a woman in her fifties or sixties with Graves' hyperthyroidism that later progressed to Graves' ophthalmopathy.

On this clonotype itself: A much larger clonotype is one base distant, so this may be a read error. The CDR3 spells CASGSSGGAETQYF. CDR3 in DNA: TGTGCCAGCGGCTCCAGCGGGGGGGCGGAGACCCAGTACTTC. This sequence joins TRBV9 and TRBJ2-5; the match to TRBD2 covers 10 bases. This CDR3 has 14 residues. V shed 7 bases and J 5 bases; nucleotides not matched to a gene: 8. Germline values: CDR1 SGDLS, CDR2 YYNGEE.

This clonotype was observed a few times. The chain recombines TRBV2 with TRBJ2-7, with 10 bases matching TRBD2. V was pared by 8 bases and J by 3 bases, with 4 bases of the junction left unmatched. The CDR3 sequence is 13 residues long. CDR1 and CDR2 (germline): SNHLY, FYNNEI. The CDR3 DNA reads TGTGCCAGCGTAGCGGGGGGCCACTACGAGCAGTACTTC. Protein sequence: CASVAGGHYEQYF.

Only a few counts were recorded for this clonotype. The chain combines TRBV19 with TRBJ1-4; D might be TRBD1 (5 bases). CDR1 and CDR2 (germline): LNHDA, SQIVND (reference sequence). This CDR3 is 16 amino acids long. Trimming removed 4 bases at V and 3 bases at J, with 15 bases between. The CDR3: CASSKAGTASNEKLFF. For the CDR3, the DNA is TGTGCCAGTAGTAAGGCAGGGACTGCATCTAATGAAAAACTGTTTTTT.

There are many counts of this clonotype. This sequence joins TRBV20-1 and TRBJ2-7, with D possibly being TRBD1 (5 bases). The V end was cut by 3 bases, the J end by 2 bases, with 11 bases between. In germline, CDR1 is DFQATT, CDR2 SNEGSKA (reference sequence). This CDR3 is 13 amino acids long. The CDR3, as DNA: TGCAGTGCTAGGCTGAAGGGGACCTACGAGCAGTACTTC. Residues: CSARLKGTYEQYF.

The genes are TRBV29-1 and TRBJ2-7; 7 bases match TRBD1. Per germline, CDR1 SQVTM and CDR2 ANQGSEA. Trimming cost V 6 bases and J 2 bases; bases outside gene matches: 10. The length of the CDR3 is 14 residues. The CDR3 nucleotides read TGCAGCGTCCAGACGACAGGGAGACCCTACGAGCAGTACTTC. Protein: CSVQTTGRPYEQYF.

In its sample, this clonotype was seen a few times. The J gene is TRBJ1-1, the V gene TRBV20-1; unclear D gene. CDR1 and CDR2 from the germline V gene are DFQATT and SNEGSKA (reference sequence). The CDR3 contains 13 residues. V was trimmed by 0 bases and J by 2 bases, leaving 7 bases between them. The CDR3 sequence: CSARDTANTEAFF. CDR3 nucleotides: TGCAGTGCTAGAGATACAGCCAACACTGAAGCTTTCTTT.

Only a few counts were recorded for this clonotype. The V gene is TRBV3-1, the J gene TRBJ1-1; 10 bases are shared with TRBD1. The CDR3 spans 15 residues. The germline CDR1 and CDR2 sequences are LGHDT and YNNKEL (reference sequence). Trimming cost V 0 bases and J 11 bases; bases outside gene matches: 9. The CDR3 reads CASSQEDRGYPSAFF. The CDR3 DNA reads TGTGCCAGCAGCCAAGAGGACAGGGGGTACCCGAGCGCTTTCTTT.

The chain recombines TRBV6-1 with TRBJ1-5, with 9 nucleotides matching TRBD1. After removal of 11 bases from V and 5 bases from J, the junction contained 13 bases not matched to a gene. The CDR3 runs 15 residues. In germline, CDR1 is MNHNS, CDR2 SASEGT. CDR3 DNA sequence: TGTGCCGGAACCCTTGGACAGGGGAGGGATCAGCCCCAGCATTTT. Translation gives CAGTLGQGRDQPQHF.

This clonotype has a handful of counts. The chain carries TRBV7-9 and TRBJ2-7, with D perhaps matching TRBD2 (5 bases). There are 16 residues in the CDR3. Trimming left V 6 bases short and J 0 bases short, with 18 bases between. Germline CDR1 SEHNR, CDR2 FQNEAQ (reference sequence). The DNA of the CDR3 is TGTGCCAGCAGTTTACCCCCGGGGTCGAGCTCCTACGAGCAGTACTTC. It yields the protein CASSLPPGSSSYEQYF. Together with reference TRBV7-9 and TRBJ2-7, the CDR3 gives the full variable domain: DTGVSQNPRHKITKRGQNVTFRCDPISEHNRLYWYRQTLGQGPEFLTYFQNEAQLEKSRLLSDRFSAERPKGSFSTLEIQRTEQGDSAMYLCASSLPPGSSSYEQYFGPGTRLTVT.

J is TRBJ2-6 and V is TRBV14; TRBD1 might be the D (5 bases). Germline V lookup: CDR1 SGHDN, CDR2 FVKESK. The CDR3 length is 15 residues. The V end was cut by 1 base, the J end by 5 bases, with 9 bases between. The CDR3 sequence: CASSQGQQRANVLTF. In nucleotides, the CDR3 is TGTGCCAGCAGCCAAGGACAGCAAAGGGCCAACGTCCTGACTTTC.

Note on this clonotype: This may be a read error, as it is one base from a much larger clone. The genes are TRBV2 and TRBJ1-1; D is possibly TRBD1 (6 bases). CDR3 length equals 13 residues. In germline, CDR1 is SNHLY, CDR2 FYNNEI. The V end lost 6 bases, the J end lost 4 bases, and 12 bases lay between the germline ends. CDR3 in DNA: TGTGCCAGCAGGGACAGTTCTAGCACTGAAGCTTTCTTT. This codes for CASRDSSSTEAFF.

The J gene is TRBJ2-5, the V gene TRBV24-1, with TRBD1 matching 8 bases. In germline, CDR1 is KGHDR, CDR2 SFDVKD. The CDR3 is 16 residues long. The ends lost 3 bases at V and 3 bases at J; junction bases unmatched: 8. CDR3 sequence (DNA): TGTGCCACCAGTGATCCTCAGGGGGCCAGTAAAGAGACCCAGTACTTC. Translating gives CATSDPQGASKETQYF.

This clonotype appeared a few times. The CDR3 DNA sequence: TGCAGTGCAAGCGACCGGGACACCGCCTCCTATAATTCACCCCTCCACTTT. This gives the protein CSASDRDTASYNSPLHF. The chain links TRBV20-1 to TRBJ1-6; maybe TRBD1 (6 bases). Trimming removed 6 bases from V and 0 bases from J, with 18 bases in between. The CDR3 is 17 residues long. Germline assignment: CDR1 DFQATT and CDR2 SNEGSKA (reference sequence).

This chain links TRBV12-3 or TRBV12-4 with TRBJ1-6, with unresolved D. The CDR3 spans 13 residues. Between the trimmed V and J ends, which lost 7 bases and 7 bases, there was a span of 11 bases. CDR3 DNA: TGTGCCAGCACTGGCAGGAAAAATTCACCCCTCCACTTT. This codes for CASTGRKNSPLHF.

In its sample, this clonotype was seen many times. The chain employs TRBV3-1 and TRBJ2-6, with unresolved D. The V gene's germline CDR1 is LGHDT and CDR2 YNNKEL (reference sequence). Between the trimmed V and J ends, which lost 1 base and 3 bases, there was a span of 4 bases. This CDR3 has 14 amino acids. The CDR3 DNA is TGTGCCAGCAGCCAAGTAGATGGGGCCAACGTCCTGACTTTC. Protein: CASSQVDGANVLTF.

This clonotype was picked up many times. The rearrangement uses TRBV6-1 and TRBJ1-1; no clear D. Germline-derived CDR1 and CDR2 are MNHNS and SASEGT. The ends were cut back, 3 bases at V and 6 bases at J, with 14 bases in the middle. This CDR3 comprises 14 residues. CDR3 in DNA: TGTGCCAGCAGTGACCTTTCCAGTCGCTCTGAAGCTTTCTTT. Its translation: CASSDLSSRSEAFF.

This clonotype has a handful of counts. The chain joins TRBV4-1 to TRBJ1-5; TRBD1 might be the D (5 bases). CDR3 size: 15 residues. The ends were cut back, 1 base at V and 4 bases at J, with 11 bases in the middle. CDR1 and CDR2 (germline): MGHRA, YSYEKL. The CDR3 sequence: CASSQGLRDNQPQHF. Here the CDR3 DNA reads TGCGCCAGCAGCCAAGGTCTCAGGGATAATCAGCCCCAGCATTTT.

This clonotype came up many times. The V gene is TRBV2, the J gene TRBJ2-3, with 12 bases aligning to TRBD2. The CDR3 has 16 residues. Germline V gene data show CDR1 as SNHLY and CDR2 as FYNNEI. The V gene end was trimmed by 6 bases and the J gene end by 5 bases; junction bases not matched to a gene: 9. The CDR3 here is CASRILAGGPGDTQYF. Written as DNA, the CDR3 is TGTGCCAGCAGGATTCTAGCGGGGGGGCCGGGAGATACGCAGTATTTT.

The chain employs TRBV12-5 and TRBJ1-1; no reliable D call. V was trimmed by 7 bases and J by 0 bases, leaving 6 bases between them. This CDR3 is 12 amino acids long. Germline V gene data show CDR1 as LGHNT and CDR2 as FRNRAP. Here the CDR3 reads CASEYLNTEAFF. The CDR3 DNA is TGTGCTAGTGAATATTTGAACACTGAAGCTTTCTTT.

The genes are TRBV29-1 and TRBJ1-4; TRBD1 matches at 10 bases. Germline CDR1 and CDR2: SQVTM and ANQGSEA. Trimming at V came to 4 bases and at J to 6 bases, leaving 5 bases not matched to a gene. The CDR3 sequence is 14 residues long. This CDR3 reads CSVALGTGDEKLFF. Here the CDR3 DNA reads TGCAGCGTTGCCCTCGGGACAGGGGATGAAAAACTGTTTTTT.

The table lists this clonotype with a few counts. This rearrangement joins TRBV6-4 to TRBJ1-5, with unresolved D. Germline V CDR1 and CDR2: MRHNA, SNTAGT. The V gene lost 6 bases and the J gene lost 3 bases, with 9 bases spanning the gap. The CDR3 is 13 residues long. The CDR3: CASRATINQPQHF. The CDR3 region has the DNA TGTGCCAGCAGAGCCACGATCAATCAGCCCCAGCATTTT.

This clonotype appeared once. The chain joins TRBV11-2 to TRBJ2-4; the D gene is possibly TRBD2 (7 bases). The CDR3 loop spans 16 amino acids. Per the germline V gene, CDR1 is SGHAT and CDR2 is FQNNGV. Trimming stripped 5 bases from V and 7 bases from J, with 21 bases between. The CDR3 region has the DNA TGTGCCAGCAGCCCCCAGCGGGACTGGAGGGGGAACATTCAGTACTTC. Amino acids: CASSPQRDWRGNIQYF. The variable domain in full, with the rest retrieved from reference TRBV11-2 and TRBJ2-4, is EAGVAQSPRYKIIEKRQSVAFWCNPISGHATLYWYQQILGQGPKLLIQFQNNGVVDDSQLPKDRFSAERLKGVDSTLKIQPAKLEDSAVYLCASSPQRDWRGNIQYFGAGTRLSVL.

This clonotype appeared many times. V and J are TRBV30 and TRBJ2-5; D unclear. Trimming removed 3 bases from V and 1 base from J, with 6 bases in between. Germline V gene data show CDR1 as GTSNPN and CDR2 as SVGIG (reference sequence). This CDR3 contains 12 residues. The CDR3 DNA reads TGTGCCTGGAGCACCTTCCAAGAGACCCAGTACTTC. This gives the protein CAWSTFQETQYF. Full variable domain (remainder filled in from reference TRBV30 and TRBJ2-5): SQTIHQWPATLVQPVGSPLSLECTVEGTSNPNLYWYRQAAGRGLQLLFYSVGIGQISSEVPQNLSASRPQDRQFILSSKKLLLSDSGFYLCAWSTFQETQYFGPGTRLLVL.

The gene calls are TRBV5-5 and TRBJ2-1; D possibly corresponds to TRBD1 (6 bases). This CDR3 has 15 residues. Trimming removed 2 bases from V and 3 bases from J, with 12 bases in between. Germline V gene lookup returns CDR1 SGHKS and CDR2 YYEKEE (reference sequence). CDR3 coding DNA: TGTGCCAGCAGCTTCGGACAGAGCCGCTACAATGAGCAGTTCTTC. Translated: CASSFGQSRYNEQFF.

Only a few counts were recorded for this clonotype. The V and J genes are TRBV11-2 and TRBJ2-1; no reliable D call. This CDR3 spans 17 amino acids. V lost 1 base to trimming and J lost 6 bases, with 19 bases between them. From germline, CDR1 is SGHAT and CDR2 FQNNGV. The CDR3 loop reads CASSLVLGIESGNEQFF. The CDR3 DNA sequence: TGTGCCAGCAGCTTAGTTTTAGGGATTGAGTCGGGCAATGAGCAGTTCTTC.

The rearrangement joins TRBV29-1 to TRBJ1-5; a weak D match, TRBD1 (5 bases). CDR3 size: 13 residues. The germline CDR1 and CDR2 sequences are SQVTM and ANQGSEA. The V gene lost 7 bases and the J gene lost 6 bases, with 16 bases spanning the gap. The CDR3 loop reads CSAGGGTGQPQHF. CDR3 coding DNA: TGCAGCGCCGGGGGAGGAACGGGTCAGCCCCAGCATTTT.

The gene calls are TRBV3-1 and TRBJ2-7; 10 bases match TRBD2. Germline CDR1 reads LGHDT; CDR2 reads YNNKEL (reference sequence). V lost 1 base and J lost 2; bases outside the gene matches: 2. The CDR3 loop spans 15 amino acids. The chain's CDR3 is CASSQGTSGPYEQYF. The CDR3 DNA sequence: TGTGCCAGCAGCCAAGGGACTAGCGGACCCTACGAGCAGTACTTC.

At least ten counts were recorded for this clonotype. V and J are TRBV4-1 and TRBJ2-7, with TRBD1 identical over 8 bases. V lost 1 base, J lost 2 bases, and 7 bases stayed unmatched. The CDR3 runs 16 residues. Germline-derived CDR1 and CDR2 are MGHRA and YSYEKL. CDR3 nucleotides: TGCGCCAGCAGCCAAGCACCGGGACAGGATACCTACGAGCAGTACTTC. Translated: CASSQAPGQDTYEQYF.

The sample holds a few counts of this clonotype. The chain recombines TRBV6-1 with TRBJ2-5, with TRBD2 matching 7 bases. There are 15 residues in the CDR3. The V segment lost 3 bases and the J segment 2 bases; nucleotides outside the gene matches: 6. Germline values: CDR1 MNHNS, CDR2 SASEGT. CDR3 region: CASSEGGSGQETQYF. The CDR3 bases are TGTGCCAGCAGTGAGGGGGGGAGTGGGCAAGAGACCCAGTACTTC.

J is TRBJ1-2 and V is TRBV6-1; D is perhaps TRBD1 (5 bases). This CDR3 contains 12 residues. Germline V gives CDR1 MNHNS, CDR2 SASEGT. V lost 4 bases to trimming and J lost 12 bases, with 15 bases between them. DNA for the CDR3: TGTGCCAGCAGTGCGGACACTTACTATCACACCTTC. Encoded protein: CASSADTYYHTF.

The CDR3: CASSQKGFDEQFF. Written as DNA, the CDR3 is TGTGCCAGCAGCCAAAAAGGGTTCGATGAGCAGTTCTTC. V and J are TRBV3-1 and TRBJ2-1, with D unresolved. Germline V gene lookup returns CDR1 LGHDT and CDR2 YNNKEL (reference sequence). CDR3 length: 13 amino acids. With 2 bases removed from V and 8 bases from J, the gap between germline ends came to 10 bases.